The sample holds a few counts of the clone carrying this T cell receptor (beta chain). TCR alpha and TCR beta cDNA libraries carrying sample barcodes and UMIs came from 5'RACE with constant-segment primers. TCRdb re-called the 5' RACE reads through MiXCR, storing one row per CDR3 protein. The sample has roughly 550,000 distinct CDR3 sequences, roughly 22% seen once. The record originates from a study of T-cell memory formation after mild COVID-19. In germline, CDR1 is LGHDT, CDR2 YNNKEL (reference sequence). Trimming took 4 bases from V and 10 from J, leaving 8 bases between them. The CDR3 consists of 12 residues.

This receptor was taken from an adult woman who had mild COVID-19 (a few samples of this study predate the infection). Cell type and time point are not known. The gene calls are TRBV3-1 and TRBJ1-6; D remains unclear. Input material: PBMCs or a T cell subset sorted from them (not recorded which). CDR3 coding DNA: TGTGCCAGCAGCCCCAGAAGATCACCCCTCCACTTT. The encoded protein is CASSPRRSPLHF.